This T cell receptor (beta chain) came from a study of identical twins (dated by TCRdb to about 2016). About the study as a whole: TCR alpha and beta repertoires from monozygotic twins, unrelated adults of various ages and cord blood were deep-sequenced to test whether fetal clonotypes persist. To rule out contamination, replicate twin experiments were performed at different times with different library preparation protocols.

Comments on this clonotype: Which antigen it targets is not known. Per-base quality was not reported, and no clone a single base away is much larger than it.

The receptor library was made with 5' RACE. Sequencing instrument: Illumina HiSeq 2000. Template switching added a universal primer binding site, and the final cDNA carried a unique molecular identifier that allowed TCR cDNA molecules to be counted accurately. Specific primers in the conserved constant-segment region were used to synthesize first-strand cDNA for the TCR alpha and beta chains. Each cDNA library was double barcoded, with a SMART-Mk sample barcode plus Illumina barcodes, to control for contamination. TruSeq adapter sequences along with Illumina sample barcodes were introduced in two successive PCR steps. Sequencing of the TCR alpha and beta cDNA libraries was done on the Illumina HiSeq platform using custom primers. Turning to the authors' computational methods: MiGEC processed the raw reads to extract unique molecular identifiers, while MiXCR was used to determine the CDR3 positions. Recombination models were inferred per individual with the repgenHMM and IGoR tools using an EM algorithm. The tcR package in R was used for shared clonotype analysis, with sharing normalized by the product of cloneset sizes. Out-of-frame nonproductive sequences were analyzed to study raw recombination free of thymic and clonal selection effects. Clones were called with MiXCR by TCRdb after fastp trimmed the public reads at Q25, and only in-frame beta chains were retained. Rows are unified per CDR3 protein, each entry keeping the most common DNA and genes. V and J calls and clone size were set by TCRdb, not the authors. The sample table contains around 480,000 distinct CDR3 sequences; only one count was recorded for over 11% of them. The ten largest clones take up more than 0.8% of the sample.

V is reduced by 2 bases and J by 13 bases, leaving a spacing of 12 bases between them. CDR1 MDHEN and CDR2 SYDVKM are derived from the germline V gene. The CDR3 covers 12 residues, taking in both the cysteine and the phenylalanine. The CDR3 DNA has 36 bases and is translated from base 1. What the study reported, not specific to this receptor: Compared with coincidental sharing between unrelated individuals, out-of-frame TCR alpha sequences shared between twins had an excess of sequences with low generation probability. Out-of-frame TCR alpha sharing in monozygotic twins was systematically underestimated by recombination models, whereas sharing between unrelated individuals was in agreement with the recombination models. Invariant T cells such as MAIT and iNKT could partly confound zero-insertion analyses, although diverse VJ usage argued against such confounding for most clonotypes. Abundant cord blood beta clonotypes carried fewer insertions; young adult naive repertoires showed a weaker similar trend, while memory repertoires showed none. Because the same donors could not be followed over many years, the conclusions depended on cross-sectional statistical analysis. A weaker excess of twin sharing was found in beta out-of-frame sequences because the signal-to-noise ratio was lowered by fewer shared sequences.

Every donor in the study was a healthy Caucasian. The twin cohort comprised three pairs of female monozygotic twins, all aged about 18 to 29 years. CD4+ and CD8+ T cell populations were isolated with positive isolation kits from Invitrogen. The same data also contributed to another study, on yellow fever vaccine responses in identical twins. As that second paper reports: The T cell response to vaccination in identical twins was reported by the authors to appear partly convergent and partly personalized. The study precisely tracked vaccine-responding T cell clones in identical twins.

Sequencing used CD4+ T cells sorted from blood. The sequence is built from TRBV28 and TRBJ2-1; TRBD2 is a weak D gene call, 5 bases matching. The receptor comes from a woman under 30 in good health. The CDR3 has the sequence CASSLRAGVQFF. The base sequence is TGTGCCAGCAGTTTAAGAGCCGGGGTTCAGTTCTTC.